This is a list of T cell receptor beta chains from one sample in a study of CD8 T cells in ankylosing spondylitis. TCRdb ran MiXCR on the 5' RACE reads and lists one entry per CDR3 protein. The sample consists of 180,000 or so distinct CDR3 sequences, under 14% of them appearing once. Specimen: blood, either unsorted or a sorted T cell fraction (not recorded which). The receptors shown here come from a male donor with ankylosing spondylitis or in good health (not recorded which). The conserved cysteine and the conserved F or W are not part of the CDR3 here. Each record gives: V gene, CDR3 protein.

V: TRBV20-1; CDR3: SALRGQITGELF
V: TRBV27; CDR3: ASSLYWETGNTIY
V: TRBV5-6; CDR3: ASSLGSNQPQH
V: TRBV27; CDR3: ASRDRSSYNSPLH
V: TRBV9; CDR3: ASSGPIRGRIGELF
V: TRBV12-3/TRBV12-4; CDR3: ASSDDRVNEQF
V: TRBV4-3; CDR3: ASSQDAQGGNQPQH
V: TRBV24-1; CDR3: ATGIGGFGTDTQY
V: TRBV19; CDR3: ASSASITSGRDTGELF
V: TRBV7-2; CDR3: ASSLAPLGNTEAF
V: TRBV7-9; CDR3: ASSLTAGGYT
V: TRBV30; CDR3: AFRRSWDGELF
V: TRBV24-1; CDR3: ATSDSTSGGKHTQY
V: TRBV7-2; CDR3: ASSLVGINYEQY
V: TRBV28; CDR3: ASNPPGLENYEQY